This TCR beta chain is drawn from a study of shared clonotypes between healthy human individuals. Study-wide findings and caveats: Several donors shared around 5.2% of their naive CD4 clonotypes. Relative to clonotypes present in all four donors, those not shared had lower generation probabilities.

Note on this clone: What it recognizes is unknown.

Libraries were prepared by immunoSEQ multiplex PCR; TCRdb keeps only in-frame clonotypes and omits some of them. The profile shows millions of clones, approximately 92% of them singletons. V was trimmed by 7 bases and J by 1 base, leaving 4 bases between them. The V gene's germline CDR1 is MNHNS and CDR2 SASEGT. This CDR3 region has 12 residues. This clonotype was obtained from a man in his late teens or twenties in good health. The V and J genes are TRBV6-1 and TRBJ2-2; unclear D gene. Sequenced material: naive CD4+ T cells sorted from blood. Sample subset: CD45RA+ positively selected. The DNA for the CDR3 is TGTGCCAGCAACAAGAACACCGGGGAGCTGTTTTTT. This encodes CASNKNTGELFF.